This T cell receptor beta chain was recorded in a study of blood T cell repertoires in COVID-19. Profiled with immunoSEQ multiplex PCR; TCRdb holds only in-frame clones, not every one. The repertoire consists of 180,000 or so clones, with around 80% occurring once and the leading ten covering over 10%. This clone was seen only once. The J segment lost 2 bases and the V segment lost 4 bases, leaving 4 bases of the junction unmatched. The CDR3 extends over 14 amino acids. From germline, CDR1 is SQVTM and CDR2 ANQGSEA. Sequences were obtained from PBMCs or T cells enriched from blood (not recorded which). The chain recombines TRBV29-1 with TRBJ2-3; 9 bases map to TRBD2. This TCR came from a woman aged 55-69 years who had recovered from COVID-19. The CDR3 region has the DNA TGCAGCGTTGTGCTAGCGGGGCTCACAGATACGCAGTATTTT. Translation gives CSVVLAGLTDTQYF.